This T cell receptor (beta chain) was obtained from a study of blood T cells in healthy people across ages. Study results and limitations: Age brought a roughly linear fall in TCR beta diversity measured per million T cells. Aged donors had fewer naive CD4+ cells and lower diversity than long-lived donors.

This clonotype was seen only once. The target antigen is unknown. Samples each yielded at least 5 micrograms of total RNA. With 6 bases removed from V and 11 bases from J, the gap between germline ends came to 16 bases. There are 12 residues in the CDR3. Germline CDR1 reads MDHEN; CDR2 reads SYDVKM. The second PCR ran roughly 7 to 12 cycles with a sample-barcoded 5' primer and J-beta primers. Each cDNA molecule was tagged by a template-switch adaptor with 12 random nucleotides. One entry per CDR3 protein, called by TCRdb with MiXCR from the 5' RACE reads. The table records 780,000 or so distinct CDR3 sequences, 56% of them present only once.

This clonotype was sampled from a man between 35 and 55 years old in good health. The sequenced sample was blood. This chain connects TRBV28 to TRBJ1-1; D unresolved. The CDR3 loop reads CASRPDRFVAFF. The CDR3 DNA reads as TGTGCCAGCAGACCCGACCGCTTCGTTGCTTTCTTT.